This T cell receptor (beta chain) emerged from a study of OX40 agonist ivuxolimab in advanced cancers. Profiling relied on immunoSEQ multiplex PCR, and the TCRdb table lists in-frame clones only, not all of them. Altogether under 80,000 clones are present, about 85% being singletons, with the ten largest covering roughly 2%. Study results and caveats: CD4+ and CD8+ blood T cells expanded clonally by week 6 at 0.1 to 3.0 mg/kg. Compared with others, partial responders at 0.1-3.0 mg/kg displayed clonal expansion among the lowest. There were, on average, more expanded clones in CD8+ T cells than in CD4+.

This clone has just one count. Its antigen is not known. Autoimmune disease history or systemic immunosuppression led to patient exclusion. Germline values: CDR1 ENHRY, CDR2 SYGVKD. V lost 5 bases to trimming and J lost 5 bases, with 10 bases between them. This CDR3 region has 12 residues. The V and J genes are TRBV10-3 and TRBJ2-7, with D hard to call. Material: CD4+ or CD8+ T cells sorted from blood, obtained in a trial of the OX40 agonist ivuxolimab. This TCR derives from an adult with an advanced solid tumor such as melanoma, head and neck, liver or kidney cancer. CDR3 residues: CAISPSPDEQYF. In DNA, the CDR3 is TGTGCCATCAGTCCCAGCCCCGACGAGCAGTACTTC.